These T cell receptor beta chains were read from a single sample in a study of beta chain features in type 1 diabetes. The method was immunoSEQ multiplex PCR; TCRdb's version includes in-frame clones alone and lacks a portion of them. The repertoire holds about 40,000 clones, with around 64% as singletons. Sequencing input: Tregs from blood. These receptor sequences come from a woman in her 30s in good health. The conserved cysteine and the conserved F or W are not part of the CDR3 here. Fields, in order: V gene, J gene, CDR3 protein.

TRBV5-1	TRBJ2-5	ASSLGTTQETQY
TRBV18	TRBJ1-6	ASSSTQGAIVNSPLH
TRBV29-1	TRBJ2-3	SVVRNTDTQY
TRBV9	TRBJ2-1	ASSVGESSYNEQF
TRBV5-3	TRBJ2-1	ARRRGRGQSSYNEQF
TRBV25-1	TRBJ2-5	ASSNTFQETQY
TRBV7-2	TRBJ2-1	ASSSGTSDEQF
TRBV19	TRBJ1-2	ASSRAANANYGYT
TRBV7-9	TRBJ1-2	ASSLGDYGYT
TRBV19	TRBJ2-3	ASSTSGEVTQY
TRBV7-3	TRBJ2-3	ASSPSGGLPDTQY
TRBV29-1	TRBJ2-5	SATGTSGAQETQY
TRBV4-3	TRBJ2-3	ASSPRTSESTDTQY
TRBV28	TRBJ2-7	ASSQPGQGGYEQY
TRBV5-4	TRBJ2-3	ASSLRLAGGDTQY
TRBV27	TRBJ2-1	ASLPGRGYNEQF
TRBV18	TRBJ2-1	ASSPPLTSGRADEQF
TRBV30	TRBJ1-5	AWSAGEDQPQH
TRBV7-9	TRBJ2-5	ASSFGTGGQETQY
TRBV18	TRBJ1-5	ASSPAGTGGNQPQH
TRBV11-2	TRBJ2-3	ASSFRADRASTDTQY
TRBV5-1	TRBJ2-7	ASSLSGGAYEQY
TRBV5-1	-	ASSLRTTYEQY
TRBV6-1	TRBJ2-2	ASRPGQGTGELF